The T cell receptor beta chain under discussion was sequenced for a study of identical twins. The CDR3 has 17 amino acids. Unmatched junction bases numbered 5, after V lost 1 base and J lost 1 base. Looked up from germline, CDR1 is MGHRA and CDR2 is YSYEKL. Every one of the donors was a healthy Caucasian. TCRdb redid the calling of the 5' RACE reads with MiXCR, one entry per CDR3 protein. The data contain 1.5 million to 2 million distinct CDR3 sequences, 25% to 35% of them singletons. Points on this clonotype: Its specificity is unknown.

Findings and limits, study-wide: Cord blood beta clonotypes that were abundant carried fewer insertions, and memory repertoires showed no such trend. Conclusions came from cross-sectional statistical analysis, not from following the same donors. Invariant MAIT and iNKT cells may have partly biased zero-insertion analyses.

The chain employs TRBV4-1 and TRBJ2-7; 12 nucleotides agree with TRBD2. The TCR originated in a newborn girl in good health. The sequenced sample was cord blood. The CDR3: CASSQGLAGAPSYEQYF. The CDR3 DNA follows: TGCGCCAGCAGCCAAGGACTAGCGGGAGCCCCTTCCTACGAGCAGTACTTC.